A selection of T cell receptor beta chains follows, all from one sample in a study of T cells in Graves' hyperthyroidism and ophthalmopathy. One entry per CDR3 protein, called by TCRdb with MiXCR from the multiplex PCR reads. Of over 700,000 distinct CDR3 sequences in the sample, 18% are singletons; the top ten hold 16%. The sample was blood. All receptors come from a woman aged 50 to 60 with Graves' hyperthyroidism that later progressed to Graves' ophthalmopathy. The CDR3 runs from the conserved cysteine through the conserved F or W. A D gene is named only where the DNA matches it firmly. For some rows the clone size is stated as once, few or many, or as a class when expanded; others skip it.

TRBV19	.	.	TRBJ2-1	CATTKPILQGNEQFF	TGTGCCACCACAAAGCCTATTCTACAAGGCAATGAGCAGTTCTTC
TRBV11-1	many	TRBD2	TRBJ2-1	CASSLLGRGENEQFF	TGTGCCAGCAGCTTACTGGGTCGGGGGGAAAATGAGCAGTTCTTC
TRBV2	many	.	TRBJ2-1	CASSVAYNEQFF	TGTGCCAGCAGTGTGGCGTACAATGAGCAGTTCTTC
TRBV6-5	.	.	TRBJ1-2	CASSYSMAPDGYTF	TGTGCCAGCAGTTACTCGATGGCACCGGATGGCTACACCTTC
TRBV10-1	.	.	TRBJ2-7	CASSELEGHEQYF	TGCGCCAGCAGTGAGCTCGAGGGACACGAGCAGTACTTC
TRBV3-1	.	TRBD1	TRBJ2-5	CASSQDPEGQGRYF	TGTGCCAGCAGCCAAGATCCCGAGGGACAGGGGCGTTACTTC
TRBV7-8	.	.	TRBJ2-5	CASSPAVWQPRGETQYF	TGTGCCAGCAGCCCCGCCGTATGGCAACCACGGGGAGAGACCCAGTACTTC
TRBV7-2	many	.	TRBJ2-1	CASSLNTEAYNEQFF	TGTGCCAGCAGCCTAAACACAGAAGCCTACAATGAGCAGTTCTTC
TRBV6-5	.	.	TRBJ1-6	CASSYSLVASPLHF	TGTGCCAGCAGTTACTCACTCGTAGCCTCACCCCTCCACTTT
TRBV10-3	many	.	TRBJ1-2	CAISETGNYGYTF	TGTGCCATCAGTGAGACAGGCAACTATGGCTACACCTTC
TRBV11-3	many	.	TRBJ2-1	CASSRLDGANEQFF	TGTGCCAGCAGCAGACTAGATGGGGCGAATGAGCAGTTCTTC
TRBV7-8	few	.	TRBJ1-3	CASSYYRTNSGNTIYF	TGTGCCAGCAGCTACTACCGGACTAACTCTGGAAACACCATATATTTT
TRBV20-1	many	TRBD1	TRBJ1-1	CSARTGTGQTEAFF	TGCAGTGCGCGTACAGGGACAGGACAAACTGAAGCTTTCTTT
TRBV12-3/TRBV12-4	many	TRBD1	TRBJ2-5	CASSSSGTGTETQYF	TGTGCCAGCAGTTCCTCCGGGACAGGGACGGAGACCCAGTACTTC
TRBV20-1	few	TRBD2	TRBJ2-5	CSVLSSGGRQETQYF	TGCAGTGTCCTTAGTAGCGGGGGCCGTCAAGAGACCCAGTACTTC
TRBV6-1	few	TRBD1	TRBJ2-2	CASTRRDSNTGELFF	TGTGCCAGCACTCGTCGGGACAGTAACACCGGGGAGCTGTTTTTT
TRBV7-9	.	TRBD1	TRBJ1-2	CASSQHFGQGAGYTF	TGTGCCAGCAGCCAACACTTCGGACAGGGAGCTGGCTACACCTTC
TRBV30	.	.	TRBJ1-6	CAWREPWGGRALHF	TGTGCCTGGAGGGAACCGTGGGGGGGAAGGGCCCTCCACTTT
TRBV2	many	TRBD1	TRBJ1-1	CASSEIDRGYTEAFF	TGTGCCAGCAGTGAGATTGACAGGGGCTACACTGAAGCTTTCTTT
TRBV6-1	few	.	TRBJ2-3	CASSAQRNTDTQYF	TGTGCCAGCAGTGCTCAACGGAACACAGATACGCAGTATTTT
TRBV27	few	.	TRBJ1-1	CASSDADTEAFF	TGTGCCAGCAGCGACGCGGACACTGAAGCTTTCTTT
TRBV2	many	.	TRBJ1-1	CASSVGVPPGTEAFF	TGTGCCAGCAGTGTCGGGGTCCCCCCGGGCACTGAAGCTTTCTTT